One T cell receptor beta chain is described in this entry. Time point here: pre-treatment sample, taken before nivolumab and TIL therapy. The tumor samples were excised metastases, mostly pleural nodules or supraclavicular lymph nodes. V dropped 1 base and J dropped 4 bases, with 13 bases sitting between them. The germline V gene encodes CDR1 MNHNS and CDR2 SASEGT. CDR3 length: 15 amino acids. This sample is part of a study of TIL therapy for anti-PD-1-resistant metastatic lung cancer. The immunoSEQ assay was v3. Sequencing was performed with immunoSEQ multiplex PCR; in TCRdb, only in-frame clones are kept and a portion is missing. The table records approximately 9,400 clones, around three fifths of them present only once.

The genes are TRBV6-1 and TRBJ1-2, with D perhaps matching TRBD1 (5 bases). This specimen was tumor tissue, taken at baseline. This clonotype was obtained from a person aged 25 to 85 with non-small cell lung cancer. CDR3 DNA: TGTGCCAGCAGTGAAGAACGGCACAGGCCCTATGGCTACACCTTC. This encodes CASSEERHRPYGYTF.